The clone carrying this T cell receptor (beta chain) showed up many times. Amplification from RNA transcripts yielded the TCR beta CDR3 regions. Scientists carried out first-round RT-PCR using HTBI primers and then a second-round multiplex PCR. One entry per CDR3 protein results from TCRdb running MiXCR on the multiplex PCR reads. The repertoire has 300,000 to 400,000 distinct CDR3 sequences, roughly 17% of them found once; the top ten carry around an eighth. The sample comes from a study of Graves' ophthalmopathy and Graves' hyperthyroidism. This sequence originates from an adult man with Graves' ophthalmopathy. Sample: peripheral blood.

The CDR3 spells CASSSQLGGLGTEAFF. CDR3 in DNA: TGTGCCAGCAGTTCCCAACTTGGAGGTCTGGGCACTGAAGCTTTCTTT. The chain carries TRBV6-2 or TRBV6-3 and TRBJ1-1, with D unresolved. V lost 4 bases and J lost 4, with 19 bases in between. The CDR3 has 16 amino acids. CDR1 and CDR2 (germline): MNHEY, SVGEGT.